This is a list of T cell receptor beta chains from one sample in a study of CD8 T cells in ankylosing spondylitis. TCRdb used MiXCR to reprocess the 5' RACE reads, holding one entry per CDR3 protein. The table lists about 480,000 distinct CDR3 sequences, 15% to 20% of them singletons. Sequenced: blood, either unsorted or a sorted T cell fraction (not recorded which). These receptors were taken from a male donor with ankylosing spondylitis. CDR3s include the opening cysteine and the closing phenylalanine or tryptophan. D genes are given only for firm matches. Size is stated for part of the rows, as once, few or many counts, or as a class when the clone is expanded.

D,size,V,J,CDR3,DNA
TRBD1,many,TRBV2,TRBJ1-5,CASSVEGAQPQHF,TGTGCCAGCAGTGTTGAGGGGGCTCAGCCCCAGCATTTT
TRBD1,-,TRBV14,TRBJ2-1,CASSQEGPTGGFYNEQFF,TGTGCCAGCAGCCAAGAGGGCCCGACAGGGGGCTTCTACAATGAGCAGTTCTTC
-,few,TRBV7-2,TRBJ2-2,CASSLPRGVIAGELFF,TGTGCCAGCAGCTTACCGCGAGGGGTAATAGCCGGGGAGCTGTTTTTT
-,few,TRBV28,TRBJ1-5,CASSSHGQPQHF,TGTGCCAGCAGTTCCCACGGTCAGCCCCAGCATTTT
TRBD1,few,TRBV5-1,TRBJ1-1,CASSLEDRTNTEAFF,TGCGCCAGCAGCTTGGAGGACAGGACGAACACTGAAGCTTTCTTT
-,-,TRBV7-6,TRBJ2-7,CASSITQDGISQQYF,TGTGCCAGCAGCATAACCCAGGACGGGATTTCTCAGCAGTACTTC
-,many,TRBV6-2/TRBV6-3,TRBJ1-2,CASRANYGYTF,TGTGCCAGCAGAGCTAACTATGGCTACACCTTC
-,few,TRBV6-1,TRBJ1-4,CASSVGTTNEKLFF,TGTGCCAGCAGTGTAGGGACGACTAATGAAAAACTGTTTTTT
TRBD1,-,TRBV18,TRBJ1-1,CASSPLWTGMNTEAFF,TGTGCCAGCTCACCACTATGGACAGGGATGAACACTGAAGCTTTCTTT
TRBD2,many,TRBV24-1,TRBJ2-1,CATSGASGSSYEQFF,TGTGCCACCAGTGGGGCTAGCGGGAGTAGCTATGAGCAGTTCTTC
-,few,TRBV7-2,TRBJ2-5,CASGRRDQETQYF,TGTGCCAGCGGACGAAGGGATCAAGAGACCCAGTACTTC
TRBD1,-,TRBV6-5,TRBJ2-7,CASSNGQGSGNEQYF,TGTGCCAGCAGTAACGGACAGGGGTCGGGGAACGAGCAGTACTTC
TRBD2,few,TRBV20-1,TRBJ2-2,CSASRLAVNTGELFF,TGCAGTGCTAGTAGACTAGCGGTGAACACCGGGGAGCTGTTTTTT
-,few,TRBV21-1,TRBJ1-6,CASSKARKTYNSPLHF,TGTGCCAGCAGCAAAGCCCGTAAAACCTATAATTCACCCCTCCACTTT
-,few,TRBV21-1,TRBJ2-5,CASSKGGRETQYF,TGTGCCAGCAGCAAAGGAGGAAGGGAGACCCAGTACTTC
TRBD2,-,TRBV4-1,TRBJ2-1,CASSQGRATSGVDEQFF,TGCGCCAGCAGCCAAGGTCGCGCGACTAGCGGGGTAGATGAGCAGTTCTTC
-,-,TRBV20-1,TRBJ2-1,CSARGGHRNEQFF,TGCAGTGCTAGAGGGGGACACCGCAATGAGCAGTTCTTC
TRBD2,-,TRBV10-3,TRBJ2-1,CAISGAGTYNEQFF,TGTGCCATCAGTGGAGCGGGAACCTACAATGAGCAGTTCTTC
TRBD2,many,TRBV12-3/TRBV12-4,TRBJ2-1,CASSFGSSGYYNEQFF,TGTGCCAGCAGTTTTGGGTCTAGCGGTTACTACAATGAGCAGTTCTTC
TRBD1,-,TRBV6-5,TRBJ2-7,CASSFWDSYEQYF,TGTGCCAGCAGTTTTTGGGACAGCTACGAGCAGTACTTC
-,-,TRBV16,TRBJ2-7,CASSQYSYEQYF,TGTGCCAGCAGCCAATATTCCTACGAGCAGTACTTC
-,-,TRBV20-1,TRBJ1-3,CSARGEGSSDF,TGCAGTGCTAGGGGGGAAGGCTCTTCCGATTTT
-,few,TRBV18,TRBJ2-2,CASSPEANTGELFF,TGTGCCAGCTCACCTGAGGCAAACACCGGGGAGCTGTTTTTT
-,-,TRBV29-1,TRBJ2-2,CSAASGITNTGELFF,TGCAGCGCTGCGTCGGGGATCACGAACACCGGGGAGCTGTTTTTT
TRBD2,-,TRBV12-3/TRBV12-4,TRBJ2-3,CASRRTSDTDTQYF,TGTGCCAGCCGAAGGACTAGCGACACAGATACGCAGTATTTT
-,many,TRBV12-3/TRBV12-4,TRBJ1-6,CASSLRRQNSPLHF,TGTGCCAGCAGTTTACGACGGCAGAATTCACCCCTCCACTTT
TRBD2,few,TRBV20-1,TRBJ2-5,CSASGLAGWMTQYF,TGCAGTGCTTCCGGACTAGCGGGGTGGATGACCCAGTACTTC
TRBD1,-,TRBV20-1,TRBJ1-3,CSAEDRGGGNTIYF,TGCAGTGCCGAAGACAGGGGTGGCGGAAACACCATATATTTT
-,many,TRBV20-1,TRBJ2-7,CSAKGRNYEQYF,TGCAGTGCCAAGGGACGGAACTACGAGCAGTACTTC
-,-,TRBV5-1,TRBJ2-5,CASSFLGPQETQYF,TGCGCCAGCAGCTTTCTTGGCCCGCAGGAGACCCAGTACTTC
-,-,TRBV15,TRBJ2-1,CATSRLIGRGLSYNEQFF,TGTGCCACCAGCAGACTGATAGGGCGGGGTCTCTCCTACAATGAGCAGTTCTTC
-,few,TRBV5-1,TRBJ2-3,CASSPKVGNYPSTDTQYF,TGCGCCAGCAGCCCCAAGGTTGGGAACTACCCTAGCACAGATACGCAGTATTTT
TRBD1,-,TRBV2,TRBJ2-3,CASSVRTGGTDTQYF,TGTGCCAGCAGTGTTCGGACAGGGGGCACAGATACGCAGTATTTT
-,-,TRBV20-1,TRBJ2-5,CSAGARDREETQYF,TGCAGTGCTGGGGCCCGCGATAGGGAAGAGACCCAGTACTTC
-,-,TRBV7-6,TRBJ1-1,CASSLGRGLDTEAFF,TGTGCCAGCAGCTTAGGTCGAGGGCTCGACACTGAAGCTTTCTTT
-,-,TRBV7-9,TRBJ1-6,CASSLTRSGSPLHF,TGTGCCAGCAGCCTGACCCGGTCGGGGTCACCCCTCCACTTT
-,-,TRBV5-8,TRBJ2-5,CASSLGGREGTQYF,TGTGCCAGCAGCTTGGGCGGAAGGGAAGGGACCCAGTACTTC
TRBD1,many,TRBV5-6,TRBJ1-1,CASSRDSGNTEAFF,TGTGCCAGCAGCCGGGACAGTGGGAACACTGAAGCTTTCTTT
-,few,TRBV29-1,TRBJ2-6,CSVVGSSRSGANVLTF,TGCAGCGTTGTAGGGTCGAGTCGCTCTGGGGCCAACGTCCTGACTTTC
-,few,TRBV6-1,TRBJ2-5,CASKSETQYF,TGTGCCAGCAAGAGCGAGACCCAGTACTTC
-,few,TRBV7-7,TRBJ2-5,CASSLERSETQYF,TGTGCTAGCAGCTTGGAAAGATCAGAGACCCAGTACTTC
-,few,TRBV5-1,TRBJ1-1,CASSLGAFGVATEAFF,TGCGCCAGCAGCTTGGGTGCGTTTGGGGTGGCCACTGAAGCTTTCTTT
TRBD1,-,TRBV12-3/TRBV12-4,TRBJ2-1,CASSPPGQGRNEQFF,TGTGCCAGCAGCCCGCCGGGACAGGGGAGGAATGAGCAGTTCTTC
-,-,TRBV12-3/TRBV12-4,TRBJ2-1,CASTSRMGGYNEQFF,TGTGCCAGCACCTCTCGGATGGGGGGCTACAATGAGCAGTTCTTC
-,few,TRBV28,TRBJ2-7,CASSKGDVYYEQYF,TGTGCCAGCAGCAAAGGGGACGTGTACTACGAGCAGTACTTC
TRBD2,-,TRBV20-1,TRBJ2-3,CSAVSGRAGKDTQYF,TGCAGTGCAGTTAGCGGGAGGGCCGGGAAAGATACGCAGTATTTT
-,-,TRBV20-1,TRBJ2-3,CSARGQGNADTQYF,TGCAGTGCTAGAGGGCAGGGGAACGCAGATACGCAGTATTTT
-,few,TRBV5-1,TRBJ1-1,CASSLSTSRGNTEAFF,TGCGCCAGCAGCTTGTCGACATCCAGGGGGAACACTGAAGCTTTCTTT
-,-,TRBV3-1,TRBJ1-2,CASSQDGGGYGYTF,TGTGCCAGCAGCCAAGATGGGGGAGGCTATGGCTACACCTTC
-,-,TRBV14,TRBJ2-1,CASSQDAGTNFHEQFF,TGTGCCAGCAGCCAAGACGCAGGGACGAATTTTCATGAGCAGTTCTTC
-,few,TRBV4-2,TRBJ2-4,CASSQVKLLAKNIQYF,TGTGCCAGCAGCCAAGTAAAACTTCTAGCCAAAAACATTCAGTACTTC
TRBD2,-,TRBV5-1,TRBJ2-5,CASSLTSGGARETQYF,TGCGCCAGCAGCTTAACTAGCGGGGGGGCCCGGGAGACCCAGTACTTC
TRBD1,-,TRBV12-3/TRBV12-4,TRBJ2-1,CASIDRGPYNEQFF,TGTGCCAGCATAGACAGGGGGCCGTACAATGAGCAGTTCTTC
-,once,TRBV20-1,TRBJ2-7,CSARLQVDLPYEQYF,TGCAGTGCTAGATTACAGGTGGACCTTCCCTACGAGCAGTACTTC
-,-,TRBV18,TRBJ2-1,CASSPLPASSYNEQFF,TGTGCCAGCTCACCACTTCCGGCTAGCTCCTACAATGAGCAGTTCTTC